This TCR beta chain was sequenced in a study of blood T cell repertoires in COVID-19. The wider study: The United States, Italy and Spain were the sources of the acute and convalescent COVID-19 samples. T cells, B-cell-depleted T cells, or PBMCs supplied cDNA or gDNA.

Methods used by the authors: Counts of nucleated cells, estimated from reference gene primer amplification, were obtained. TCRdb's table, derived via immunoSEQ multiplex PCR, lists solely in-frame clones and lacks some. That table supplies the V and J calls and clone size; D and trimming were determined from the DNA. The profile shows about 140,000 clones, around 81% of them singletons. The clonotype comes from a human donor in a cohort sampled during active COVID-19. Sequenced material: peripheral blood.

Here the CDR3 reads CASRTGLLLYEQYF. The CDR3 nucleotides are TGTGCCAGCCGGACAGGGCTTCTTCTCTACGAGCAGTACTTC. The chain couples TRBV2 to TRBJ2-7; TRBD1 matches 8 bases. This CDR3 has 14 residues. CDR1 and CDR2 from the germline V gene are SNHLY and FYNNEI. V lost 8 bases to trimming and J lost 3 bases; unmatched junction nucleotides: 9.